This passage covers 24 T cell receptor beta chains from one sample sequenced in a study of OX40 agonist ivuxolimab in advanced cancers. Library prep was done by the immunoSEQ multiplex PCR assay. The immuneACCESS repertoire file appears here via TCRdb, limited to in-frame rearrangements. These files lack a portion of the clones; in checked studies, under half of the deficit traces to unresolved V genes, and the cause of the others is not known. Present in this sample are 20,000 to 25,000 clones, about 83% of which were seen just once. Of the sample, 37% is held by the ten largest clones. The sequencing here drew on CD4+ or CD8+ T cells sorted from blood, taken in a trial of the OX40 agonist ivuxolimab. The receptor set was obtained from an adult with an advanced solid tumor such as melanoma, head and neck, liver or kidney cancer.

This clone has a count of ten or more. This chain links TRBV7-9 with TRBJ2-2; the D gene is possibly TRBD1 (6 bases). Trimming cost V 4 bases and J 2 bases, with 14 bases left between them. The germline V gene encodes CDR1 SEHNR and CDR2 FQNEAQ (reference sequence). This CDR3 has 16 amino acids. The CDR3, as DNA: TGTGCCAGCAGCTCGTGGGACATCCAAAACACCGGGGAGCTGTTTTTT. Its protein is CASSSWDIQNTGELFF. The entire variable domain, with the rest obtained from reference TRBV7-9 and TRBJ2-2, is as follows: DTGVSQNPRHKITKRGQNVTFRCDPISEHNRLYWYRQTLGQGPEFLTYFQNEAQLEKSRLLSDRFSAERPKGSFSTLEIQRTEQGDSAMYLCASSSWDIQNTGELFFGEGSRLTVL.

V and J are TRBV25-1 and TRBJ2-1; the D gene is possibly TRBD2 (6 bases). This CDR3 contains 10 residues. V gave up 11 bases and J gave up 7 bases, with 9 bases separating them. Looked up from germline, CDR1 is MGHDK and CDR2 is SYGVNS. The CDR3: CAAGGNEQFF. DNA for the CDR3: TGTGCCGCTGGAGGGAATGAGCAGTTCTTC. The variable domain in full, completed from reference TRBV25-1 and TRBJ2-1, reads EADIYQTPRYLVIGTGKKITLECSQTMGHDKMYWYQQDPGMELHLIHYSYGVNSTEKGDLSSESTVSRIRTEHFPLTLESARPSHTSQYLCAAGGNEQFFGPGTRLTVL.

In this sample, this clone is large. The V call is TRBV30, the J call TRBJ1-2, with unresolved D. Deletions cut 0 bases from V and 0 bases from J, with 11 bases between. The CDR3 is 15 residues long. From germline, CDR1 is GTSNPN and CDR2 SVGIG (reference sequence). In nucleotides, the CDR3 is TGTGCCTGGAGTGTAGAAAGGATAGCTAACTATGGCTACACCTTC. This sequence encodes CAWSVERIANYGYTF.

This chain connects TRBV7-9 to TRBJ2-7; D unresolved. Looked up from germline, CDR1 is SEHNR and CDR2 is FQNEAQ (reference sequence). The CDR3 has 14 amino acids. The V gene lost 6 bases and the J gene lost 2 bases, with 14 bases spanning the gap. CDR3 DNA sequence: TGTGCCAGCAGTGTCACGACAAGCCCCTACGAGCAGTACTTC. Protein: CASSVTTSPYEQYF.

This clone is judged medium-sized. This chain joins TRBV4-2 and TRBJ2-7, with 11 bases lining up with TRBD2. The CDR3 totals 15 residues. Unmatched junction bases numbered 4, after V lost 3 bases and J lost 3 bases. Germline V gives CDR1 LGHNA, CDR2 YNFKEQ. The CDR3 DNA follows: TGTGCCAGCAGCCACCTGACTAGCGGGGACTACGAGCAGTACTTC. Its protein product is CASSHLTSGDYEQYF.

This chain links TRBV28 with TRBJ2-5; D is possibly TRBD2 (5 bases). TRBJ2-7 matches the DNA end more closely, so the J call is doubtful. There are 16 residues in the CDR3. CDR1 and CDR2 from the germline V gene are MDHEN and SYDVKM. The DNA of the CDR3 is TGTGCCAGCAGTTCAGCCCCCCCGGGGAGCTCCTACGAGCAGTACTTC. It encodes CASSSAPPGSSYEQYF.

The chain is built from TRBV11-2 and TRBJ2-4; tentative D call: TRBD1 (6 bases). The V and J ends lost 0 bases and 3 bases respectively, with 12 bases between them. Germline assignment: CDR1 SGHAT and CDR2 FQNNGV. This CDR3 has 16 amino acids. CDR3: CASSLDFRTDKNIQYF. DNA for the CDR3: TGTGCCAGCAGCTTAGATTTCCGGACAGACAAAAACATTCAGTACTTC.

This chain links TRBV6-5 with TRBJ1-1; D gene uncertain. The V and J ends lost 6 bases and 1 base respectively, with 15 bases between them. Germline V gene sequence: CDR1 MNHEY, CDR2 SVGAGI. The CDR3 loop spans 15 amino acids. The CDR3 spells CASRAGSGRNTEAFF. CDR3 DNA sequence: TGTGCCAGCAGGGCGGGCAGCGGGCGGAACACTGAAGCTTTCTTT.

This clone was seen more than once but under ten times. The rearrangement links TRBV7-9 to TRBJ1-6, with TRBD1 matching 9 bases. Germline lookup yields CDR1 SEHNR and CDR2 FQNEAQ (reference sequence). V dropped 5 bases and J dropped 8; count of bases not matched to a gene: 10. The CDR3 extends over 16 amino acids. CDR3 protein: CASSPQDRGDDSPLHF. The CDR3 DNA reads TGTGCCAGCAGCCCCCAGGACAGGGGCGATGATTCACCCCTCCACTTT.

This clone was counted only a few times. The chain couples TRBV7-9 to TRBJ2-6, with a possible D match to TRBD2 (6 bases). CDR1 SEHNR and CDR2 FQNEAQ come from the germline V gene (reference sequence). V was shortened by 2 bases and J by 4 bases, with 12 bases between the two germline ends. This CDR3 is built from 16 residues. The CDR3 is CASSLTAGKGANVLTF. In nucleotides, the CDR3 is TGTGCCAGCAGCTTAACCGCGGGGAAAGGGGCCAACGTCCTGACTTTC.

The chain combines TRBV29-1 with TRBJ1-4; D unresolved. This CDR3 spans 11 amino acids. V lost 4 bases and J lost 6, with 6 bases in between. Germline lookup yields CDR1 SQVTM and CDR2 ANQGSEA. CDR3 sequence reads: CSVVAYEKLFF. For the CDR3, the DNA is TGCAGCGTTGTGGCATATGAAAAACTGTTTTTT.

The chain joins TRBV27 to TRBJ2-2; TRBD2 matches 13 bases. The junction had 12 bases not matched to a gene; V was cut back by 8 bases and J by 0 bases. The length of the CDR3 is 19 residues. CDR1 MNHEY and CDR2 SMNVEV come from the germline V gene (reference sequence). The CDR3 nucleotides read TGTGCCAGCCGACCTCGACTAGCGGGGGGCTTAGCGAACACCGGGGAGCTGTTTTTT. It yields the protein CASRPRLAGGLANTGELFF.

The chain recombines TRBV7-9 with TRBJ1-2; possible D gene TRBD1, 6 bases. V was clipped by 5 bases and J by 1 base, with 11 bases between them. The CDR3 sequence is 14 residues long. The germline V gene encodes CDR1 SEHNR and CDR2 FQNEAQ (reference sequence). CDR3 DNA sequence: TGTGCCAGCAGCGGACAGTTAGTTAACTATGGCTACACCTTC. This codes for CASSGQLVNYGYTF.

This rearrangement joins TRBV27 to TRBJ1-1, with D unclear. Germline values: CDR1 MNHEY, CDR2 SMNVEV (reference sequence). The CDR3 covers 12 residues. V dropped 4 bases and J dropped 7 bases, with 10 bases sitting between them. CDR3 protein: CASSSRTDEAFF. DNA of the CDR3: TGTGCCAGCAGTTCCCGTACTGATGAAGCTTTCTTT.

This clone was detected many times. The rearrangement links TRBV27 to TRBJ2-5; a possible D gene is TRBD2 (5 bases). The germline V gene has CDR1 MNHEY and CDR2 SMNVEV (reference sequence). The CDR3 has 12 amino acids. V was trimmed by 5 bases and J by 7 bases, leaving 11 bases between them. DNA of the CDR3: TGTGCCAGCAGTCCAAACCGGGGGACCCAGTACTTC. As protein: CASSPNRGTQYF.

The V gene is TRBV28, the J gene TRBJ1-2; D ambiguous. Germline CDR1 reads MDHEN; CDR2 reads SYDVKM. CDR3 size: 13 residues. V lost 6 bases and J 8 bases, leaving 16 bases between the germline ends. DNA of the CDR3: TGTGCCAGCAGCCTCACGGGGAGGGAGGGCTACACCTTC. Translated: CASSLTGREGYTF.

The V gene is TRBV7-8, the J gene TRBJ2-7, with 9 bases that match TRBD1. Germline CDR1 SGHVS, CDR2 FQNEAQ. With 4 bases clipped from V and 1 base from J, the junction kept 5 bases outside the gene matches. This CDR3 has 15 amino acids. DNA of the CDR3: TGTGCCAGCAGCTCCGGACAGGGGCCATCCTACGAGCAGTACTTC. It translates to CASSSGQGPSYEQYF. The full variable domain, with the rest looked up from reference TRBV7-8 and TRBJ2-7, is GAGVSQSPRYKVAKRGQDVALRCDPISGHVSLFWYQQALGQGPEFLTYFQNEAQLDKSGLPSDRFFAERPEGSVSTLKIQRTQQEDSAVYLCASSSGQGPSYEQYFGPGTRLTVT.

The DNA for the CDR3 is TGTGCCAGCAGGACGGTGAACACTGAAGCTTTCTTT. Its translation: CASRTVNTEAFF. This chain uses TRBV11-2 with TRBJ1-1; no reliable D call. The V end was cut by 6 bases, the J end by 0 bases, with 5 bases between. Germline V gives CDR1 SGHAT, CDR2 FQNNGV. This CDR3 has 12 residues. Combining the CDR3 with reference TRBV11-2 and TRBJ1-1 gives the whole variable domain EAGVAQSPRYKIIEKRQSVAFWCNPISGHATLYWYQQILGQGPKLLIQFQNNGVVDDSQLPKDRFSAERLKGVDSTLKIQPAKLEDSAVYLCASRTVNTEAFFGQGTRLTVV.

CDR3 sequence: CASSKSSGELFF. In DNA form, the CDR3 reads TGTGCCAGCAGCAAGAGTTCGGGGGAGCTGTTTTTT. The gene calls are TRBV27 and TRBJ2-2; no reliable D call. V was pared by 6 bases and J by 8 bases, with 10 bases between. Germline CDR1 MNHEY, CDR2 SMNVEV (reference sequence). The CDR3 is 12 amino acids.

The chain's CDR3 is CASPSSGQHQETQYF. As DNA, the CDR3 is TGTGCCAGCCCGTCCTCTGGACAGCACCAAGAGACCCAGTACTTC. J is TRBJ2-5 and V is TRBV2; the D gene is possibly TRBD1 (6 bases). V lost 8 bases to trimming and J lost 0 bases, with 16 bases between them. The germline gives CDR1 SNHLY, CDR2 FYNNEI. The CDR3 extends over 15 amino acids.

The chain is built from TRBV27 and TRBJ2-2, with TRBD2 matching 8 bases. The length of the CDR3 is 16 residues. Trimming cost V 7 bases and J 6 bases; bases outside gene matches: 13. Germline loops: CDR1 MNHEY, CDR2 SMNVEV (reference sequence). The chain's CDR3 is CASNIGTGGTPGELFF. DNA of the CDR3: TGTGCCAGCAACATTGGCACGGGGGGGACCCCCGGGGAGCTGTTTTTT.

This sequence joins TRBV7-9 and TRBJ1-4; 11 bases fit TRBD1. This CDR3 has 17 residues. J gave up 7 bases and V 5 bases, and 12 bases lay outside the gene matches. CDR1 SEHNR and CDR2 FQNEAQ come from the germline V gene (reference sequence). Here the CDR3 reads CASSAPGQGVSGEKLFF. The CDR3 DNA reads as TGTGCCAGCAGCGCACCGGGACAGGGGGTCAGTGGTGAAAAACTGTTTTTT.

This rearrangement joins TRBV27 to TRBJ2-7; 11 bases match TRBD1. The germline V gene has CDR1 MNHEY and CDR2 SMNVEV (reference sequence). J was trimmed by 5 bases and V by 6 bases; bases with no gene match: 9. The CDR3 loop spans 15 amino acids. DNA for the CDR3: TGTGCCAGCAGCTCAATCCGGACAGGGGGCAACGAGCAGTACTTC. Protein: CASSSIRTGGNEQYF.

This chain joins TRBV19 and TRBJ1-4; D is unresolved. The CDR3 is made up of 14 amino acids. CDR1 is LNHDA and CDR2 is SQIVND in the germline V gene (reference sequence). Between the trimmed V and J ends, which lost 5 bases and 4 bases, there was a span of 11 bases. The CDR3 region is CASSPDIGNEKLFF. In DNA form, the CDR3 reads TGTGCCAGTAGTCCTGACATCGGTAATGAAAAACTGTTTTTT.